This paragraph covers one T cell receptor (beta chain) sequence. This entry comes from a study of blood T cell repertoires in COVID-19. Study summary: Both acute and convalescent COVID-19 samples were obtained from the United States, Italy and Spain. From T cells, B-cell-depleted T cells, or PBMCs came the material, which was cDNA or gDNA.

TCRdb's copy holds only in-frame clones and misses some; the assay was immunoSEQ multiplex PCR. The sample lists fewer than 200,000 clones; approximately 85% were seen once. Deletions cut 4 bases from V and 2 bases from J, with 5 bases between. The CDR3 covers 12 residues. Germline CDR1 SGHDT, CDR2 YYEEEE. The TCR sequence derives from a man aged 60 to 75 who had recovered from COVID-19. The chain joins TRBV5-6 to TRBJ2-3; D gene uncertain. The material sequenced was peripheral blood. CDR3 nucleotide sequence: TGTGCCAGCAGCCAGAACACAGATACGCAGTATTTT. It yields the protein CASSQNTDTQYF. Full variable domain (outside the CDR3, taken from reference TRBV5-6 and TRBJ2-3): DAGVTQSPTHLIKTRGQQVTLRCSPKSGHDTVSWYQQALGQGPQFIFQYYEEEERQRGNFPDRFSGHQFPNYSSELNVNALLLGDSALYLCASSQNTDTQYFGPGTRLTVL.